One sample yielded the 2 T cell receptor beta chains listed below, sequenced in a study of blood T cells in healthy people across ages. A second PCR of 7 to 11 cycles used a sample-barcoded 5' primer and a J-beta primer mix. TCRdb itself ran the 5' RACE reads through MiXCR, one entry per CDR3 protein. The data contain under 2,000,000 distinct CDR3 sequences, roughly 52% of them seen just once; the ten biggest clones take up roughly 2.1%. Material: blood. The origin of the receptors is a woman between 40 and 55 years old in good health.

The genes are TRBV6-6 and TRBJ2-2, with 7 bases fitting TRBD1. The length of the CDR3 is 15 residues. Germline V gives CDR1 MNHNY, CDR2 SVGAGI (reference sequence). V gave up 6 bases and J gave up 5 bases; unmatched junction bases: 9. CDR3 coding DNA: TGTGCCAGCAGCTCGACAGGGCGTGGAACCGGGGAGCTGTTTTTT. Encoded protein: CASSSTGRGTGELFF.

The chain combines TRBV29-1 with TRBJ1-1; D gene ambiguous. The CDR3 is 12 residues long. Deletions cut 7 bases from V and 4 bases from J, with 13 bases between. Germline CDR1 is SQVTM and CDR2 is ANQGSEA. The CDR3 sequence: CSGSRGGTEAFF. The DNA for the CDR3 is TGCAGCGGGAGTCGAGGTGGCACTGAAGCTTTCTTT.